What follows are 22 T cell receptor beta chains derived from one specimen sequenced in a study of response to subunit inactivated influenza vaccine. MiXCR was run by TCRdb on the RT-PCR reads, yielding one entry per CDR3 protein. The sample carries some 550,000 distinct CDR3 sequences, under 25% recorded once. The sample was also reused in another study, on T cells expressing NK-cell markers. That report adds: Libraries used 5'RACE template switching adding universal primer site and UMIs.

Sequenced here: CD4+ T cells sorted from PBMCs, sampled 11 to 12 days after vaccination. Every receptor here comes from a middle-aged man who received an inactivated influenza vaccine.

This rearrangement joins TRBV18 to TRBJ2-7; 8 positions agree with TRBD2. V lost 3 bases and J lost 0; bases outside the gene matches: 10. Germline CDR1 reads KGHSH; CDR2 reads LQKENI. The CDR3 extends over 17 amino acids. The CDR3 is CASSPAGGPTSSYEQYF. DNA of the CDR3: TGTGCCAGCTCACCCGCGGGAGGACCGACGAGCTCCTACGAGCAGTACTTC. Full variable domain (missing parts from reference TRBV18 and TRBJ2-7): NAGVMQNPRHLVRRRGQEARLRCSPMKGHSHVYWYRQLPEEGLKFMVYLQKENIIDESGMPKERFSAEFPKEGPSILRIQQVVRGDSAAYFCASSPAGGPTSSYEQYFGPGTRLTVT.

The chain carries TRBV3-1 and TRBJ2-5; possibly TRBD1 for D (6 bases). CDR1 and CDR2 (germline): LGHDT, YNNKEL (reference sequence). Trimming left V 4 bases short and J 7 bases short, with 19 bases between. The CDR3 contains 15 residues. The CDR3 DNA reads as TGTGCCAGCAGCCTGACGACAGGCTCTGCCCGGACCCAGTACTTC. Amino acid sequence: CASSLTTGSARTQYF.

This clonotype was seen only a few times. The chain has TRBV9 and TRBJ2-7, with TRBD1 identical over 7 bases. This CDR3 is 14 amino acids long. The V gene's germline CDR1 is SGDLS and CDR2 YYNGEE. Trimming at V came to 3 bases and at J to 3 bases, leaving 6 bases not matched to a gene. CDR3: CASSERGDSYEQYF. CDR3 nucleotides: TGTGCCAGCAGCGAGAGAGGGGACAGCTACGAGCAGTACTTC.

This clonotype occurred many times. The gene calls are TRBV10-3 and TRBJ2-5; TRBD1 aligns across 11 bases. CDR1 is ENHRY and CDR2 is SYGVKD in the germline V gene. This CDR3 region has 16 residues. Losses at the gene ends were 10 bases for V and 5 bases for J; bases not matched to a gene: 15. The CDR3 DNA sequence: TGTGCCAGTACGGGAGGGACAGGGGGTCCGGTGGAGACCCAGTACTTC. Protein sequence: CASTGGTGGPVETQYF.

The gene calls are TRBV5-1 and TRBJ2-3; D is unresolved. CDR3 length equals 15 residues. The germline V gene encodes CDR1 SGHRS and CDR2 YFSETQ. Trimming removed 3 bases from V and 0 bases from J, with 11 bases in between. The CDR3 spells CASSWKDRSTDTQYF. The CDR3, as DNA: TGCGCCAGCAGCTGGAAGGACCGTAGCACAGATACGCAGTATTTT.

This clonotype was seen at least ten times. This chain connects TRBV28 to TRBJ1-2, with D perhaps TRBD1 (5 bases). This CDR3 has 14 amino acids. Germline lookup yields CDR1 MDHEN and CDR2 SYDVKM. V was trimmed by 4 bases and J by 4 bases, leaving 13 bases between them. The CDR3 here is CASSSPGRGYGYTF. The CDR3 DNA is TGTGCCAGCAGTTCCCCAGGGAGAGGCTATGGCTACACCTTC.

V gene TRBV14 combines with J gene TRBJ2-3, with D unclear. CDR3 length equals 16 residues. Germline assignment: CDR1 SGHDN and CDR2 FVKESK. V lost 4 bases and J lost 0, with 14 bases in between. The CDR3 bases are TGTGCCAGCAGCCGACCTGGTGCAGCAAGCACAGATACGCAGTATTTT. It codes for CASSRPGAASTDTQYF.

The chain combines TRBV7-2 with TRBJ1-2; D is perhaps TRBD1 (5 bases). Germline CDR1 and CDR2: SGHTA and FQGNSA. The CDR3 loop spans 15 amino acids. V lost 4 bases and J 6 bases, leaving 18 bases between the germline ends. The CDR3 sequence: CASSSQIRGLDGYTF. CDR3 sequence (DNA): TGTGCCAGCAGCTCCCAAATTAGGGGTTTGGATGGCTACACCTTC.

The chain uses TRBV28 and TRBJ1-2; 8 nucleotides agree with TRBD1. This CDR3 comprises 14 residues. V shed 6 bases and J 4 bases; nucleotides not matched to a gene: 7. Germline values: CDR1 MDHEN, CDR2 SYDVKM. This CDR3 is CASSQQGVSYGYTF. The CDR3 DNA reads TGTGCCAGCAGCCAACAGGGGGTGAGCTATGGCTACACCTTC.

This chain links TRBV11-2 with TRBJ2-4; 8 nucleotides agree with TRBD2. CDR1 and CDR2 from the germline V gene are SGHAT and FQNNGV. The CDR3 consists of 16 residues. V was pared by 1 base and J by 12 bases, with 14 bases of the junction left unmatched. The CDR3 sequence: CASSLGLLGSGANQYF. The CDR3 DNA reads as TGTGCCAGCAGCTTAGGGTTGCTGGGTAGCGGGGCGAATCAGTACTTC.

The chain joins TRBV20-1 to TRBJ2-1; TRBD2 agrees at 9 bases. The CDR3 spans 14 residues. Germline loops: CDR1 DFQATT, CDR2 SNEGSKA (reference sequence). V was clipped by 6 bases and J by 4 bases; unmatched bases: 7. CDR3 DNA sequence: TGCAGTGCCATCAAAGGACTAGCGTACAATGAGCAGTTCTTC. Amino acids: CSAIKGLAYNEQFF.

This clonotype has a handful of counts. The chain combines TRBV20-1 with TRBJ1-3; tentative D call: TRBD1 (5 bases). The CDR3 is 17 residues long. V was shortened by 1 base and J by 0 bases, with 16 bases between the two germline ends. CDR1 is DFQATT, CDR2 SNEGSKA, per germline (reference sequence). CDR3 DNA sequence: TGCAGTGCTAGAGTGTTCGGTGCGGGGCCCTCTGGAAACACCATATATTTT. The encoded protein is CSARVFGAGPSGNTIYF.

The rearrangement uses TRBV7-9 and TRBJ1-5; 9 bases align to TRBD1. The CDR3 is made up of 16 amino acids. The germline gives CDR1 SEHNR, CDR2 FQNEAQ (reference sequence). J gave up 1 base and V 5 bases, and 6 bases lay outside the gene matches. The CDR3 DNA follows: TGTGCCAGCAGCCCGGGGACAGGGAGGAGCAATCAGCCCCAGCATTTT. Translated: CASSPGTGRSNQPQHF. The whole variable domain, remainder taken from reference TRBV7-9 and TRBJ1-5, is DTGVSQNPRHKITKRGQNVTFRCDPISEHNRLYWYRQTLGQGPEFLTYFQNEAQLEKSRLLSDRFSAERPKGSFSTLEIQRTEQGDSAMYLCASSPGTGRSNQPQHFGDGTRLSIL.

The chain recombines TRBV30 with TRBJ2-3; D might be TRBD2 (6 bases). Germline V lookup: CDR1 GTSNPN, CDR2 SVGIG (reference sequence). The germline V and J ends were trimmed by 0 bases and 1 base, with 11 bases remaining between them. This CDR3 contains 15 residues. The CDR3 DNA reads TGTGCCTGGAGTGTAGTTGGCGGGGGCACAGATACGCAGTATTTT. It is translated as CAWSVVGGGTDTQYF.

This clonotype was seen only a few times. The chain recombines TRBV6-6 with TRBJ2-7; D unclear. The CDR3 covers 12 residues. Trimming took 4 bases from V and 0 from J, leaving 4 bases between them. The germline gives CDR1 MNHNY, CDR2 SVGAGI (reference sequence). The CDR3 nucleotides are TGTGCCAGCAGTTTTATCTCCTACGAGCAGTACTTC. Amino acid sequence: CASSFISYEQYF.

This clonotype has more than one count but fewer than ten. The chain combines TRBV5-5 with TRBJ2-1; 7 bases are shared with TRBD1. The junction had 11 bases not matched to a gene; V was cut back by 4 bases and J by 7 bases. There are 15 residues in the CDR3. Looked up from germline, CDR1 is SGHKS and CDR2 is YYEKEE (reference sequence). The CDR3 bases are TGTGCCAGCAGCCTCGACAGGGATCGGGATAATGAGCAGTTCTTC. This gives the protein CASSLDRDRDNEQFF. The whole variable domain, filled in from reference TRBV5-5 and TRBJ2-1, reads DAGVTQSPTHLIKTRGQQVTLRCSPISGHKSVSWYQQVLGQGPQFIFQYYEKEERGRGNFPDRFSARQFPNYSSELNVNALLLGDSALYLCASSLDRDRDNEQFFGPGTRLTVL.

This clonotype has only a few counts. The V gene is TRBV20-1, the J gene TRBJ2-3, with D possibly TRBD2 on 6 matching bases. CDR3 size: 16 residues. Trimming stripped 5 bases from V and 1 base from J, with 19 bases between. Per germline, CDR1 DFQATT and CDR2 SNEGSKA (reference sequence). The DNA of the CDR3 is TGCAGTGCTGAGAGGGCGGGGTCGAGGGGCACAGATACGCAGTATTTT. Translating gives CSAERAGSRGTDTQYF.

This rearrangement joins TRBV4-3 to TRBJ2-6; tentative D call: TRBD1 (6 bases). The CDR3 is made up of 15 amino acids. CDR1 is LGHNA and CDR2 is YSLEER in the germline V gene. V shed 0 bases and J shed 6 bases, with 9 bases lying between them. CDR3 nucleotide sequence: TGCGCCAGCAGCCAAGATACAGGGAAGGCCAACGTCCTGACTTTC. It encodes CASSQDTGKANVLTF.

This clonotype has a handful of counts. One end of the junction varies from germline; a read error may be responsible. This sequence joins TRBV6-5 and TRBJ2-1, with D maybe TRBD2 (5 bases). CDR1 is MNHEY, CDR2 SVGAGI, per germline. This CDR3 comprises 13 residues. CDR3: CASSYGYGWEPFF. In DNA form, the CDR3 reads TGTGCCAGCAGTTACGGATATGGGTGGGAGCCGTTCTTC.

The sample holds a few counts of this clonotype. The rearrangement joins TRBV7-2 to TRBJ1-3; D perhaps matches TRBD1 (5 bases). The V gene lost 0 bases and the J gene lost 1 base, with 22 bases spanning the gap. This CDR3 comprises 20 residues. Germline CDR1 is SGHTA and CDR2 is FQGNSA. The chain's CDR3 is CASSLALTGTGSLSGNTIYF. The CDR3 region has the DNA TGTGCCAGCAGCTTAGCTTTAACCGGGACCGGATCTTTATCTGGAAACACCATATATTTT.

This chain joins TRBV12-3 or TRBV12-4 and TRBJ2-6; D unresolved. The V end was cut by 2 bases, the J end by 0 bases, with 5 bases between. This CDR3 contains 15 residues. CDR3 in DNA: TGTGCCAGCAGTTTAACGTCCTCTGGGGCCAACGTCCTGACTTTC. Translating gives CASSLTSSGANVLTF.

The V and J genes are TRBV20-1 and TRBJ2-1; 13 bases map to TRBD2. This CDR3 is built from 16 residues. Germline assignment: CDR1 DFQATT and CDR2 SNEGSKA (reference sequence). V dropped 5 bases and J dropped 8; count of bases not matched to a gene: 12. This CDR3 is CSAPVRTSGSWYEQFF. CDR3 nucleotide sequence: TGCAGTGCTCCCGTCCGGACTAGCGGGAGCTGGTATGAGCAGTTCTTC.